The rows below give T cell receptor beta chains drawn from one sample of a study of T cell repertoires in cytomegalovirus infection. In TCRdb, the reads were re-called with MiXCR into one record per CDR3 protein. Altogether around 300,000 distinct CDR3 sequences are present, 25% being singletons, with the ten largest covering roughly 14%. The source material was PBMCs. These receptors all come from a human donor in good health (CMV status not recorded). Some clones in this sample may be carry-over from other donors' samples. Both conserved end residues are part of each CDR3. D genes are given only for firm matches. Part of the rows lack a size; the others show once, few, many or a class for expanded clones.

CDR3: CSVRDSPRSSYEQYF; DNA: TGCAGCGTCCGGGATAGTCCCAGGAGCTCCTACGAGCAGTACTTC; size: few; J: TRBJ2-7; D: -; V: TRBV29-1
CDR3: CSVGRTGATYEQYF; DNA: TGCAGCGTGGGTCGGACAGGGGCCACCTACGAGCAGTACTTC; size: -; J: TRBJ2-7; D: TRBD1; V: TRBV29-1
CDR3: CASSRQGEGQPQHF; DNA: TGTGCCAGCAGTCGACAGGGGGAGGGTCAGCCCCAGCATTTT; size: few; J: TRBJ1-5; D: TRBD1; V: TRBV2
CDR3: CASRHASTDTQYF; DNA: TGTGCCAGCAGACATGCTAGCACAGATACGCAGTATTTT; size: many; J: TRBJ2-3; D: -; V: TRBV6-1
CDR3: CATSKGLSNQPQHF; DNA: TGTGCCACCAGCAAGGGGCTGAGCAATCAGCCCCAGCATTTT; size: -; J: TRBJ1-5; D: -; V: TRBV15
CDR3: CASSPPDQRDTQYF; DNA: TGTGCCAGCAGCCCCCCGGACCAGAGGGATACGCAGTATTTT; size: -; J: TRBJ2-3; D: -; V: TRBV7-3
CDR3: CSASIGSGREQYF; DNA: TGCAGTGCTAGCATCGGTAGCGGGAGGGAGCAGTACTTC; size: -; J: TRBJ2-7; D: TRBD2; V: TRBV20-1
CDR3: CASSHLGEEQFF; DNA: TGTGCCAGCAGCCATCTGGGGGAGGAGCAGTTCTTC; size: many; J: TRBJ2-1; D: -; V: TRBV11-2
CDR3: CSARKAGPYEQYF; DNA: TGCAGTGCTAGAAAAGCGGGTCCGTACGAGCAGTACTTC; size: -; J: TRBJ2-7; D: -; V: TRBV20-1
CDR3: CASSSTSGATGYIQYF; DNA: TGTGCCAGCAGTTCGACTAGCGGGGCTACGGGATACATTCAGTACTTC; size: few; J: TRBJ2-4; D: TRBD2; V: TRBV28
CDR3: CSAQHLGLLVNQPQHF; DNA: TGCAGTGCTCAACACCTGGGACTTCTGGTCAATCAGCCCCAGCATTTT; size: -; J: TRBJ1-5; D: -; V: TRBV20-1
CDR3: CASSQGGGQYNEQFF; DNA: TGTGCCAGCAGCCAAGGCGGGGGTCAGTACAATGAGCAGTTCTTC; size: -; J: TRBJ2-1; D: TRBD2; V: TRBV3-1
CDR3: CSAEPGNYGYTF; DNA: TGCAGTGCTGAACCGGGGAACTATGGCTACACCTTC; size: few; J: TRBJ1-2; D: -; V: TRBV20-1
CDR3: CASSPPILGPRYTF; DNA: TGTGCCAGCAGCCCCCCAATTCTAGGACCGAGGTACACCTTC; size: many; J: TRBJ1-2; D: -; V: TRBV7-2
CDR3: CSASQVGYTF; DNA: TGCAGTGCTAGTCAGGTTGGCTACACCTTC; size: once; J: TRBJ1-2; D: -; V: TRBV20-1
CDR3: CSARVSEGTSTYGYTF; DNA: TGCAGTGCTAGAGTTTCGGAGGGGACGTCGACATATGGCTACACCTTC; size: many; J: TRBJ1-2; D: -; V: TRBV20-1
CDR3: CASSLTRDRDGDTQYF; DNA: TGTGCCAGCAGCCTTACTCGGGACAGGGATGGAGATACGCAGTATTTT; size: -; J: TRBJ2-3; D: TRBD1; V: TRBV12-3/TRBV12-4
CDR3: CASRGDSSSYGYTF; DNA: TGTGCCAGCAGGGGGGACAGTTCGTCCTATGGCTACACCTTC; size: -; J: TRBJ1-2; D: TRBD1; V: TRBV2
CDR3: CASSRGGPSDTQYF; DNA: TGTGCCAGCAGCCGGGGGGGCCCCTCAGATACGCAGTATTTT; size: -; J: TRBJ2-3; D: TRBD2; V: TRBV28
CDR3: CASSPPGVQNEQYF; DNA: TGTGCCAGCTCACCGCCAGGGGTCCAGAACGAGCAGTACTTC; size: few; J: TRBJ2-7; D: -; V: TRBV18
CDR3: CASSLVGGRHNEQFF; DNA: TGTGCCAGCAGTTTAGTCGGGGGCCGTCACAATGAGCAGTTCTTC; size: -; J: TRBJ2-1; D: -; V: TRBV28
CDR3: CSAHPRAGGYTF; DNA: TGCAGTGCCCATCCCCGCGCGGGTGGCTACACCTTC; size: -; J: TRBJ1-2; D: -; V: TRBV20-1
CDR3: CASSLAGSTAYGYTF; DNA: TGTGCCAGCAGCTTAGCGGGGAGTACGGCATATGGCTACACCTTC; size: many; J: TRBJ1-2; D: -; V: TRBV7-8
CDR3: CASSSDPTNEKLFF; DNA: TGTGCCAGCAGCTCCGACCCAACTAATGAAAAACTGTTTTTT; size: -; J: TRBJ1-4; D: -; V: TRBV7-2
CDR3: CASSEIQGAHNEQFF; DNA: TGTGCCAGTAGTGAAATTCAGGGGGCACATAATGAGCAGTTCTTC; size: few; J: TRBJ2-1; D: TRBD1; V: TRBV19
CDR3: CATSDSSGSQTQYF; DNA: TGTGCCACCAGTGACTCAAGCGGGAGTCAGACCCAGTACTTC; size: few; J: TRBJ2-5; D: TRBD2; V: TRBV24-1
CDR3: CSARDLTGRNNEQFF; DNA: TGCAGTGCTAGAGATCTAACCGGGAGGAACAATGAGCAGTTCTTC; size: -; J: TRBJ2-1; D: TRBD2; V: TRBV20-1
CDR3: CASSIARVHQPQHF; DNA: TGTGCCAGTAGTATCGCACGGGTTCATCAGCCCCAGCATTTT; size: few; J: TRBJ1-5; D: -; V: TRBV19
CDR3: CASSPPQGLATYEQYF; DNA: TGTGCCAGCTCACCACCACAAGGACTAGCGACCTACGAGCAGTACTTC; size: -; J: TRBJ2-7; D: TRBD2; V: TRBV18
CDR3: CATSDSEGVRYNEQFF; DNA: TGTGCCACCAGTGATTCCGAGGGGGTACGATACAATGAGCAGTTCTTC; size: many; J: TRBJ2-1; D: -; V: TRBV24-1
CDR3: CAISESGDRENLHF; DNA: TGTGCCATCAGTGAGTCAGGGGACAGGGAAAACCTCCACTTT; size: -; J: TRBJ1-6; D: TRBD1; V: TRBV10-3
CDR3: CASSQWTRTETQYF; DNA: TGTGCCAGCAGCCAATGGACCAGGACAGAGACCCAGTACTTC; size: few; J: TRBJ2-5; D: -; V: TRBV3-1
CDR3: CASSSMDRRGYTF; DNA: TGTGCCAGCAGTTCTATGGACAGGCGAGGCTACACCTTC; size: -; J: TRBJ1-2; D: TRBD1; V: TRBV28
CDR3: CASSSLTGRDTEAFF; DNA: TGTGCCAGCAGTTCGCTGACAGGGCGGGACACTGAAGCTTTCTTT; size: -; J: TRBJ1-1; D: TRBD1; V: TRBV12-3/TRBV12-4
CDR3: CASSLSVAELSGANVLTF; DNA: TGTGCTAGCAGCTTAAGCGTTGCAGAACTTTCTGGGGCCAACGTCCTGACTTTC; size: few; J: TRBJ2-6; D: -; V: TRBV7-6
CDR3: CASSLGATSGSSYEQYF; DNA: TGTGCCAGCAGCCTAGGGGCGACTAGCGGGAGTTCCTACGAGCAGTACTTC; size: many; J: TRBJ2-7; D: TRBD2; V: TRBV7-2
CDR3: CASSSAGVSYNEQFF; DNA: TGTGCCAGCAGCTCTGCGGGAGTCTCCTACAATGAGCAGTTCTTC; size: many; J: TRBJ2-1; D: TRBD2; V: TRBV7-2
CDR3: CASSLGQVLGYEQFF; DNA: TGTGCCAGCAGTTTGGGCCAGGTACTTGGGTATGAGCAGTTCTTC; size: -; J: TRBJ2-1; D: -; V: TRBV28
CDR3: CASSQEGSTDTQYF; DNA: TGTGCCAGCAGTCAGGAGGGAAGCACAGATACGCAGTATTTT; size: -; J: TRBJ2-3; D: -; V: TRBV28
CDR3: CASSEGRGRTGELFF; DNA: TGTGCCAGTAGCGAGGGCAGGGGGCGAACCGGGGAGCTGTTTTTT; size: few; J: TRBJ2-2; D: TRBD1; V: TRBV19
CDR3: CASSPWAGDTTGELFF; DNA: TGTGCCAGCAGCCCCTGGGCGGGGGACACCACCGGGGAGCTGTTTTTT; size: -; J: TRBJ2-2; D: -; V: TRBV5-4
CDR3: CSATRWASGRTDTQYF; DNA: TGCAGTGCTACCAGGTGGGCTAGCGGGAGAACAGATACGCAGTATTTT; size: -; J: TRBJ2-3; D: TRBD2; V: TRBV20-1
CDR3: CASSPGGGSSYEQYF; DNA: TGTGCCAGCAGTCCAGGTGGTGGGAGCTCCTACGAGCAGTACTTC; size: many; J: TRBJ2-7; D: -; V: TRBV12-3/TRBV12-4
CDR3: CASSSNRDSNQPQHF; DNA: TGTGCCAGCAGCTCCAACCGGGACAGCAATCAGCCCCAGCATTTT; size: -; J: TRBJ1-5; D: -; V: TRBV7-9
CDR3: CASRPGQGPYYGYTF; DNA: TGTGCCAGCAGGCCCGGGCAGGGGCCTTACTATGGCTACACCTTC; size: -; J: TRBJ1-2; D: -; V: TRBV12-3/TRBV12-4